This TCR beta chain was sequenced for a study of cytomegalovirus exposure and HLA in healthy donors. PCR used 60 Vbeta primers and 13 Jbeta primers. Assay: immunoSEQ multiplex PCR; the TCRdb copy retains only in-frame clones and omits some. The table records roughly 160,000 clones, 70% to 90% of them present only once. Germline V gives CDR1 SGHTA, CDR2 FQGNSA. After removal of 4 bases from V and 6 bases from J, the junction contained 5 bases not matched to a gene. This CDR3 region has 15 residues. The receptor's source is a man aged 18 to 30 in good health and CMV-seropositive. The genes are TRBV7-2 and TRBJ1-6; the match to TRBD1 covers 8 bases. The sample taken for sequencing was PBMCs. DNA for the CDR3: TGTGCCAGCAGCTATGGACAGGGCTTTAATTCACCCCTCCACTTT. Residues: CASSYGQGFNSPLHF.